This passage covers 7 T cell receptor beta chains from one sample sequenced in a study of cytomegalovirus exposure and HLA in healthy donors. It was with 60 Vbeta and 13 Jbeta primers that the PCR ran. Clones were sequenced by immunoSEQ multiplex PCR, and TCRdb holds only the in-frame ones, with some missing. The profile shows approximately 110,000 clones, under 80% of them singletons. Sequencing was performed on PBMCs. These receptors all stem from a woman in her forties or fifties in good health and CMV-seropositive.

The J gene is TRBJ2-3, the V gene TRBV9; D is perhaps TRBD2 (6 bases). Trimming pared 4 bases from V and 3 bases from J, leaving 15 bases between. This CDR3 is 15 amino acids long. CDR1 and CDR2 (germline): SGDLS, YYNGEE. The CDR3 spells CASSTGGVSTDTQYF. The CDR3 coding sequence is TGTGCCAGCAGCACTGGCGGGGTATCAACAGATACGCAGTATTTT.

The chain links TRBV5-6 to TRBJ2-6; D may be TRBD1 (6 bases). The length of the CDR3 is 13 residues. The V gene lost 5 bases and the J gene lost 13 bases, with 16 bases spanning the gap. CDR1 and CDR2 (germline): SGHDT, YYEEEE. CDR3 sequence reads: CASRRQGTWVLTF. CDR3 bases: TGTGCCAGCAGGCGGCAGGGGACATGGGTCCTGACTTTC.

The gene calls are TRBV19 and TRBJ2-7, with a tentative D call TRBD1 (5 bases). With 1 base removed from V and 5 bases from J, the gap between germline ends came to 15 bases. This CDR3 comprises 15 residues. Per germline, CDR1 LNHDA and CDR2 SQIVND (reference sequence). The CDR3 nucleotides read TGTGCCAGTAGTATAGGGGTCAGGGTTAAGGACGAGCAGTACTTC. Protein: CASSIGVRVKDEQYF.

The chain employs TRBV9 and TRBJ1-3; 8 bases fit TRBD1. CDR1 is SGDLS and CDR2 is YYNGEE in the germline V gene. V dropped 0 bases and J dropped 7; count of bases not matched to a gene: 15. The CDR3 totals 18 residues. This CDR3 is CASSVGGGQGGAANTIYF. CDR3 DNA: TGTGCCAGCAGCGTAGGAGGCGGACAGGGAGGGGCCGCGAACACCATATATTTT.

This chain links TRBV20-1 with TRBJ1-1; D not resolved. This CDR3 has 11 residues. Trimming removed 5 bases from V and 6 bases from J, with 10 bases in between. The germline CDR1 and CDR2 sequences are DFQATT and SNEGSKA (reference sequence). DNA for the CDR3: TGCAGTGCTCCTTTCCGTGCTGAAGCTTTCTTT. Translated, it gives CSAPFRAEAFF.

The J gene is TRBJ2-7, the V gene TRBV4-3; D is possibly TRBD1 (6 bases). CDR1 and CDR2 from the germline V gene are LGHNA and YSLEER. With 2 bases removed from V and 1 base from J, the gap between germline ends came to 12 bases. This CDR3 has 15 residues. This chain's CDR3 is CASSQRQGLSYEQYF. CDR3 DNA: TGCGCCAGCAGCCAAAGGCAGGGGTTATCCTACGAGCAGTACTTC.

This clone has a handful of counts. This rearrangement joins TRBV5-6 to TRBJ1-4; TRBD1 matches 8 bases. V dropped 0 bases and J dropped 3; count of bases not matched to a gene: 4. Germline CDR1 reads SGHDT; CDR2 reads YYEEEE. The CDR3 sequence is 16 residues long. CDR3 sequence: CASSLAPDRANEKLFF. DNA for the CDR3: TGTGCCAGCAGCTTGGCCCCGGACAGGGCTAATGAAAAACTGTTTTTT.